Below are 9 T cell receptor beta chains sequenced from a single sample in a study of T cells in Graves' hyperthyroidism and ophthalmopathy. Using RNA transcripts as the source, TCR beta CDR3 regions were amplified. HTBI primers drove first-round RT-PCR of the TCR CDR3. From the multiplex PCR reads, TCRdb called clonotypes with MiXCR, one entry per CDR3 protein. Seen here are approximately 690,000 distinct CDR3 sequences, 13% to 15% observed once, and the top ten hold roughly an eighth. The sample consisted of blood. These receptors were collected from a woman in her 50s with Graves' ophthalmopathy.

Details on this clonotype: This sequence may be a read error, since a much larger clone differs from it by one base. The CDR3 loop is CASSRDSNDKLFF. The CDR3 DNA sequence: TGTGCCAGCAGCCGGGACTCTAATGACAAACTGTTTTTT. The chain links TRBV7-9 to TRBJ1-4; D possibly corresponds to TRBD1 (5 bases). This CDR3 is built from 13 residues. Germline values: CDR1 SEHNR, CDR2 FQNEAQ (reference sequence).

This clonotype was observed at least ten times. V is TRBV28 and J is TRBJ1-5; D is perhaps TRBD1 (5 bases). The V and J ends lost 2 bases and 4 bases respectively, with 15 bases between them. Per the germline V gene, CDR1 is MDHEN and CDR2 is SYDVKM. The CDR3 totals 16 residues. CDR3 bases: TGTGCCAGCAGTTTAAGGGTGGGGGGAGATAATCAGCCCCAGCATTTT. Protein sequence: CASSLRVGGDNQPQHF.

This clonotype occurred many times. This rearrangement joins TRBV30 to TRBJ2-1; D could derive from TRBD1 or TRBD2 (5 bases each). The CDR3 consists of 15 residues. Trimming shortened V by 3 bases and J by 6 bases, and 18 bases separated the two germline ends. Per germline, CDR1 GTSNPN and CDR2 SVGIG (reference sequence). CDR3 nucleotide sequence: TGTGCCTGGAGAACCGGGACCCCGTGGGGCAATGAGCAGTTCTTC. This encodes CAWRTGTPWGNEQFF.

About this clonotype itself: A much larger clone differs by one base, so this may be a read error. This chain connects TRBV28 to TRBJ2-7; possibly TRBD1 for D (7 bases). The CDR3 runs 16 residues. V dropped 5 bases and J dropped 3 bases, with 20 bases sitting between them. Germline CDR1 reads MDHEN; CDR2 reads SYDVKM. CDR3 in DNA: TGTGCCAGCAGTCCGGTTATTGGAGGGGGCATCTACGAGCAGTACTTC. This gives the protein CASSPVIGGGIYEQYF.

This clonotype has ten or more counts. The chain has TRBV10-1 and TRBJ1-1; D is possibly TRBD1 (6 bases). Germline assignment: CDR1 WNHNN and CDR2 SYGVQD (reference sequence). The CDR3 runs to 14 residues. V lost 9 bases and J lost 3, with 17 bases in between. CDR3 protein: CARTTVGAYTEAFF. CDR3 coding DNA: TGCGCCAGAACGACAGTGGGGGCATACACTGAAGCTTTCTTT.

The chain has TRBV29-1 and TRBJ1-3; weak D call: TRBD1 (6 bases). Germline V CDR1 and CDR2: SQVTM, ANQGSEA. V shed 5 bases and J shed 0 bases, with 8 bases lying between them. This CDR3 is built from 13 residues. CDR3 DNA sequence: TGCAGCGTTAAAGGGGGCTCTGGAAACACCATATATTTT. It specifies CSVKGGSGNTIYF.

This clonotype appeared many times. The V and J genes are TRBV5-1 and TRBJ1-2; no clear D. CDR1 and CDR2 from the germline V gene are SGHRS and YFSETQ. Trimming removed 0 bases at V and 1 base at J, with 4 bases between. The CDR3 spans 13 residues. This chain's CDR3 is CASSLGVNYGYTF. The CDR3 DNA follows: TGCGCCAGCAGCTTGGGGGTTAACTATGGCTACACCTTC.

This clonotype has only a few counts. The rearrangement joins TRBV7-2 to TRBJ2-7; 16 bases fit TRBD2. Germline V gives CDR1 SGHTA, CDR2 FQGNSA. V gave up 1 base and J gave up 7 bases; unmatched junction bases: 7. CDR3 length: 17 residues. The CDR3 DNA follows: TGTGCCAGCAGCTTAGGGGGACTAGCGGGAGGGCCTAGTGAGCAGTACTTC. Translated, it gives CASSLGGLAGGPSEQYF.

This clonotype was seen ten or more times. The gene calls are TRBV12-3 or TRBV12-4 and TRBJ2-2, with 12 bases identical to TRBD2. With 6 bases clipped from V and 4 bases from J, the junction kept 6 bases outside the gene matches. CDR3 length equals 16 residues. CDR3 loop: CASRPSGRAFTGELFF. CDR3 nucleotides: TGTGCCAGCAGACCTAGCGGGAGGGCCTTCACCGGGGAGCTGTTTTTT.